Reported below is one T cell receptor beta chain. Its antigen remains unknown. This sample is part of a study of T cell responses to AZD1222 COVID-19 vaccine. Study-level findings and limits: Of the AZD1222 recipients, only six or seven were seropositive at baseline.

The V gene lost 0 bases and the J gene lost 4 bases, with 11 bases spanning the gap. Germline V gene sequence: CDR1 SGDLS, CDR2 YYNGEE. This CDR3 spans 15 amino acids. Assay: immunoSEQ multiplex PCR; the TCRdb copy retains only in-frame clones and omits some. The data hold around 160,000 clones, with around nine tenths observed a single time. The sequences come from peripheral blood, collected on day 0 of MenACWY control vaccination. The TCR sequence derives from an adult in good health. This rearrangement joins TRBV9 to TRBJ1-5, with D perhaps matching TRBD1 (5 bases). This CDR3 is CASSVAGGLNQPQHF. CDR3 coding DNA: TGTGCCAGCAGCGTAGCTGGGGGTCTGAATCAGCCCCAGCATTTT.